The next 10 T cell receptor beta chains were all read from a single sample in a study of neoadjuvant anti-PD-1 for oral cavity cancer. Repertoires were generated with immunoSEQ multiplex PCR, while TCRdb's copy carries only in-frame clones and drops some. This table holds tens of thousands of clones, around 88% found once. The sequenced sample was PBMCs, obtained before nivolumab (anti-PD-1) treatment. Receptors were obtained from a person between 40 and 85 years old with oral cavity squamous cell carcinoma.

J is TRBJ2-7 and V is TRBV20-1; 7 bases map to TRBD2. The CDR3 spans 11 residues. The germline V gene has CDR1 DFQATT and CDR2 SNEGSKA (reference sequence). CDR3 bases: TGCAGCGGGAGGCGGACCTACGAGCAGTACTTC. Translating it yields CSGRRTYEQYF.

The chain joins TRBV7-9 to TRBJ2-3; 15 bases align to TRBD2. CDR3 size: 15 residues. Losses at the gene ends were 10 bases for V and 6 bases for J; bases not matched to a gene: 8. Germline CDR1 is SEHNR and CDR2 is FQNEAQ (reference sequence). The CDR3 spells CATRTSGGASDTQYF. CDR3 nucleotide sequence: TGTGCCACCAGGACTAGCGGGGGGGCAAGTGATACGCAGTATTTT.

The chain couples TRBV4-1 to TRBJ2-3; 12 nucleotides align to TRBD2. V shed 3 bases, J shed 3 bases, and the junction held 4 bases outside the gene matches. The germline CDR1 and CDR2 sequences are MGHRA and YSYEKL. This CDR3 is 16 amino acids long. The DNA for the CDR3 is TGCGCCAGCAGCCAGCAGACTAGCGGGAGAACAGATACGCAGTATTTT. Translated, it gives CASSQQTSGRTDTQYF.

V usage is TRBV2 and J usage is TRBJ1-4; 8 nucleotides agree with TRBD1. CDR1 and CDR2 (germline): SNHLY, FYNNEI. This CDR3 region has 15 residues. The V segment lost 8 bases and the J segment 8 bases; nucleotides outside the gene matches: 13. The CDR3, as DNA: TGTGCCAGCTGCCCTCAGGGGGCAATGAGAGAAAAACTGTTTTTT. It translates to CASCPQGAMREKLFF.

The CDR3 loop reads CASTWGVISGANVLTF. The CDR3 DNA reads as TGTGCCAGCACCTGGGGGGTTATCTCTGGGGCCAACGTCCTGACTTTC. This chain connects TRBV2 to TRBJ2-6; tentatively, D is TRBD2 (6 bases). The CDR3 totals 16 residues. V gave up 7 bases and J gave up 0 bases, with 13 bases separating them. Germline V lookup: CDR1 SNHLY, CDR2 FYNNEI.

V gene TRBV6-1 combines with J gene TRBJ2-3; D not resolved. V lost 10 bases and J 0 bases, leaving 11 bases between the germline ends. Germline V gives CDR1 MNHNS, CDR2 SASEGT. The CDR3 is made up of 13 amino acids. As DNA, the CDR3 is TGTGCCACCTACAAACCTAGCACAGATACGCAGTATTTT. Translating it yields CATYKPSTDTQYF.

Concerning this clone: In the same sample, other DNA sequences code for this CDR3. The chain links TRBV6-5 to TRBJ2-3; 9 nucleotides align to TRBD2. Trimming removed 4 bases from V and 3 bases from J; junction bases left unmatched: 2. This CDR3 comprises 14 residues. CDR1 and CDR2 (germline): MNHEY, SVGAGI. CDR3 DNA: TGTGCCAGCAGTTCAAGCGGGGGGACAGATACGCAGTATTTT. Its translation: CASSSSGGTDTQYF.

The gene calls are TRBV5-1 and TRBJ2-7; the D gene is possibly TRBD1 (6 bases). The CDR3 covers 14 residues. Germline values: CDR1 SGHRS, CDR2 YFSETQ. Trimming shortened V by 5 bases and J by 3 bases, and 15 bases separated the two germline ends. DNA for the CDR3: TGCGCCAGCAGGTCGCCGGGACACGGCTACGAGCAGTACTTC. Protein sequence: CASRSPGHGYEQYF.

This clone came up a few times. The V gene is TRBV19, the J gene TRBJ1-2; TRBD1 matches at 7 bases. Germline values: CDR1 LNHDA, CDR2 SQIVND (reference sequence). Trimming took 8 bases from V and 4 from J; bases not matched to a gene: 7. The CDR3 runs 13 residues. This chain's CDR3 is CASDRVPGYGYTF. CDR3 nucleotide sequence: TGTGCCAGTGACAGGGTTCCCGGCTATGGCTACACCTTC. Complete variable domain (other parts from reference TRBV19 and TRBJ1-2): DGGITQSPKYLFRKEGQNVTLSCEQNLNHDAMYWYRQDPGQGLRLIYYSQIVNDFQKGDIAEGYSVSREKKESFPLTVTSAQKNPTAFYLCASDRVPGYGYTFGSGTRLTVV.

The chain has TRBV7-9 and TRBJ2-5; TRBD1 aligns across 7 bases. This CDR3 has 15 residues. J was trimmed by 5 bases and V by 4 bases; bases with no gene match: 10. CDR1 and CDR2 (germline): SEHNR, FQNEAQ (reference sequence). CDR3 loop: CASSSQGSNLETQYF. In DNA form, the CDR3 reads TGTGCCAGCAGCTCACAGGGGAGTAATTTGGAGACCCAGTACTTC.